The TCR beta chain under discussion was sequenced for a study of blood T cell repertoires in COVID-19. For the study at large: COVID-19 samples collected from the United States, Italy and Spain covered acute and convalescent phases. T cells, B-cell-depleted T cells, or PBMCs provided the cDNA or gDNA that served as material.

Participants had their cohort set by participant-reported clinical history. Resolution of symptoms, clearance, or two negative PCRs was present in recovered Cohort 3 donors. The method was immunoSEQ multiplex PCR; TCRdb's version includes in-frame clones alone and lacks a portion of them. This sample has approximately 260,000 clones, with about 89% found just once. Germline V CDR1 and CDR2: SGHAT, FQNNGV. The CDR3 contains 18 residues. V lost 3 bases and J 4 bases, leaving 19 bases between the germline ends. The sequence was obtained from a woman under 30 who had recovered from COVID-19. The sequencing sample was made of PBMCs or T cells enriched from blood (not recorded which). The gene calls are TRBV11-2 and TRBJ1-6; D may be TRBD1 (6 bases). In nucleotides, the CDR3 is TGTGCCAGCAGCTTTTCGCCAGGGGCCTACTTATATAATTCACCCCTCCACTTT. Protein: CASSFSPGAYLYNSPLHF. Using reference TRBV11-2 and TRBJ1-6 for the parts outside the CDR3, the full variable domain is EAGVAQSPRYKIIEKRQSVAFWCNPISGHATLYWYQQILGQGPKLLIQFQNNGVVDDSQLPKDRFSAERLKGVDSTLKIQPAKLEDSAVYLCASSFSPGAYLYNSPLHFGNGTRLTVT.